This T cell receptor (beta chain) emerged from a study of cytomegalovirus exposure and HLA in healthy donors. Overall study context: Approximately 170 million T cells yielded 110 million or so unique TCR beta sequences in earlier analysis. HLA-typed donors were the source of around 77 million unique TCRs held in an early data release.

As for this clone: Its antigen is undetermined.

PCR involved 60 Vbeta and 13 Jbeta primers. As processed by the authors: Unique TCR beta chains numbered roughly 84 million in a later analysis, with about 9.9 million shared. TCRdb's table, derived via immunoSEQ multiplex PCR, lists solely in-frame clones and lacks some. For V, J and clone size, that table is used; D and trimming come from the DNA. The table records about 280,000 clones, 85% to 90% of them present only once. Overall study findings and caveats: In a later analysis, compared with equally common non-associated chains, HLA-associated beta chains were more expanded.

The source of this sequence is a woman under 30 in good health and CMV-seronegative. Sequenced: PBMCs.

The CDR3 DNA reads TGTGCCAGCAGTTACTCCGGGACAGGGGGTAATCAGCCCCAGCATTTT. Translating gives CASSYSGTGGNQPQHF. The chain joins TRBV6-6 to TRBJ1-5; TRBD1 matches 11 bases. Germline-derived CDR1 and CDR2 are MNHNY and SVGAGI (reference sequence). The CDR3 consists of 16 residues. The J segment lost 4 bases and the V segment lost 0 bases, leaving 2 bases of the junction unmatched.